Given below is one T cell receptor beta chain in context. This entry belongs to a study of blood T cell repertoires in COVID-19. Sequenced by immunoSEQ multiplex PCR; TCRdb stores in-frame clones only, minus some. This table has around 300,000 clones, 86% appearing once. Sequencing was done on a sample of peripheral blood. This receptor was obtained from a woman in her 30s with active or convalescent COVID-19.

The CDR3 region is CASSKDSSYNSPLHF. The CDR3 DNA is TGTGCCAGCAGCAAGGACAGCTCCTATAATTCACCCCTCCACTTT. The rearrangement links TRBV5-4 to TRBJ1-6, with D perhaps TRBD1 (6 bases). Trimming took off 4 bases at V and 0 bases at J, with 8 bases between the two ends. The CDR3 extends over 15 amino acids. Germline lookup yields CDR1 SGHNT and CDR2 YYREEE (reference sequence).